Sequencing of this TCR beta chain was carried out in a study of control samples from healthy donors and cancer patients (TCRdb year 2020). With respect to this clone: Its cognate antigen has yet to be identified. It has no much larger one-base neighbor in the sample; base qualities were not kept.

The CDR3 sequence holds 14 residues, the cysteine and phenylalanine included. This entry keeps only the CDR3 DNA: 42 bases, framed from base 1. Trimmed from V: 3 bases; trimmed from J: 8 bases; junction bases lacking a gene match: 8. For CDR1 and CDR2, the germline V gene lists LGHNA and YNFKEQ. Libraries came from the immunoSEQ multiplex PCR assay. TCRdb holds this immuneACCESS table with in-frame rearrangements only. Some clones are missing; in checked studies, unresolved V genes explain under half, and the rest has no known cause. The sample contains roughly 95,000 clones, approximately 92% of them found a single time. The top ten clones comprise 3% of the sample.

The sequenced sample consisted of blood. The TCR comes from a human donor in good health. The donor label of this sample is uncertain. This sequence uses TRBV4-2 and TRBJ1-2, and 8 junctional nucleotides match TRBD1. The CDR3 protein is CASSQRIGQGGYTF. The DNA is TGTGCCAGCAGCCAGAGAATTGGACAGGGAGGCTACACCTTC.